The 3 T cell receptor beta chains reported below all come from one sample, sequenced in a study of graft-versus-host responses after intestinal transplantation. Measured with immunoSEQ multiplex PCR; TCRdb has only the in-frame clones, and not every one. The sample shows nearly 20,000 clones, around 86% of them seen only once. The sequenced sample was PBMCs, obtained approximately 33 weeks after intestinal transplant. Every receptor here comes from a human patient who received an intestinal transplant, so some T cells may come from the graft donor.

The chain employs TRBV10-3 and TRBJ2-1; tentative D call: TRBD2 (6 bases). The CDR3 has 13 residues. Germline V lookup: CDR1 ENHRY, CDR2 SYGVKD. Trimming took off 6 bases at V and 7 bases at J, with 13 bases between the two ends. The CDR3 coding sequence is TGTGCCATCAGCGTCGGGACTCAGAATGAGCAGTTCTTC. Its translation: CAISVGTQNEQFF.

The V call is TRBV2, the J call TRBJ2-7; no definite D call. The CDR3 runs to 13 residues. The germline gives CDR1 SNHLY, CDR2 FYNNEI. The ends were cut back, 6 bases at V and 6 bases at J, with 15 bases in the middle. CDR3 sequence (DNA): TGTGCCAGCAGAGTCCGTCTTTCGGTCGAGCAGTACTTC. It translates to CASRVRLSVEQYF.

The chain carries TRBV7-8 and TRBJ1-4; tentative D call: TRBD1 (5 bases). V dropped 1 base and J dropped 5 bases, with 11 bases sitting between them. The CDR3 is 15 amino acids. Germline V CDR1 and CDR2: SGHVS, FQNEAQ. The CDR3 nucleotides are TGTGCCAGCAGCTTAGACAGGCTCCGGAATGAAAAACTGTTTTTT. Encoded protein: CASSLDRLRNEKLFF.